This is a list of T cell receptor beta chains from one sample in a study of OX40 agonist ivuxolimab in advanced cancers. The repertoire was sequenced with immunoSEQ multiplex PCR; TCRdb's copy has only in-frame clones and lacks some. The data show 65,000 to 95,000 clones, around 91% seen once. The sample here was CD4+ or CD8+ T cells sorted from blood, taken in a trial of the OX40 agonist ivuxolimab. The receptors originated from an adult with an advanced solid tumor such as melanoma, head and neck, liver or kidney cancer. Both conserved end residues are part of each CDR3. Fields, in order: CDR3 protein, clone size, V gene, J gene. The size field is filled for only some rows; it gives once, few, many or a size class.

CASSAVGLGYNEQFF	NA	TRBV6-1	TRBJ2-1
CSVRQDYGYTF	NA	TRBV29-1	TRBJ1-2
CASSSYGQGGTNEKLFF	NA	TRBV5-1	TRBJ1-4
CASNLDRRNEKLFF	NA	TRBV6-5	TRBJ1-4
CASSPPTPYTEAFF	NA	TRBV18	TRBJ1-1
CASSYSTRGNTEAFF	NA	TRBV6-5	TRBJ1-1
CASRHAGGVEKLFF	NA	TRBV6-6	TRBJ1-4
CASSDGAGGYEQYF	NA	TRBV5-4	TRBJ2-7
CASSDFNAYEQYF	NA	TRBV25-1	TRBJ2-7
CAWTGGGRGVGAFF	NA	TRBV30	TRBJ1-1
CASSLVGDGYTF	NA	TRBV5-1	TRBJ1-2
CASSLMGATDRATGELFF	NA	TRBV5-8	TRBJ2-2
CASSEEVGTYEQYF	once	TRBV2	TRBJ2-7
CASSEEVGSPLHF	NA	TRBV6-1	TRBJ1-6
CASDILAKNIQYF	NA	TRBV2	TRBJ2-4
CASSPLDFVSGNTIYF	NA	TRBV18	TRBJ1-3
CASGTGQSNEKLFF	NA	TRBV12-5	TRBJ1-4
CASSPGERYGYTF	NA	TRBV5-1	TRBJ1-2
CASSTGHSSETQYF	NA	TRBV11-1	TRBJ2-5
CASRRTAETETQYF	once	TRBV6-1	TRBJ2-5
CASSLLGTEAFF	NA	TRBV5-6	TRBJ1-1
CASSPPDNYGYTF	NA	TRBV18	TRBJ1-2
CASSLTGPADTQYF	NA	TRBV5-6	TRBJ2-3
CASSFLDFGYGHTF	NA	TRBV5-8	TRBJ1-2
CASSIRAQRGTEAFF	few	TRBV11-2	TRBJ1-1
CASSRLSGGGQFF	NA	TRBV5-8	TRBJ2-1
CASSFPGTGKEKLFF	few	TRBV6-6	TRBJ1-4
CASSEETYRYSNQPQHF	NA	TRBV6-1	TRBJ1-5
CASSEGSGSNQPQHF	NA	TRBV6-1	TRBJ1-5
CASSGGTGNTDTQYF	NA	TRBV10-1	TRBJ2-3
CASSTRQGRSSYNEQFF	NA	TRBV5-1	TRBJ2-1
CASSTSGGSETQYF	NA	TRBV7-9	TRBJ2-5
CASSVASQETQYF	NA	TRBV9	TRBJ2-5
CASSSQPIAGGATDTQYF	NA	TRBV5-1	TRBJ2-3
CASSSGTGMDEKLFF	NA	TRBV4-1	TRBJ1-4
CASSMEGNQPQHF	NA	TRBV19	TRBJ1-5
CASSHLDRDNLLAFF	once	TRBV19	TRBJ1-1
CASSLVQVRGETQYF	NA	TRBV7-9	TRBJ2-5
CASSLTGEPGNTIYF	NA	TRBV7-3	TRBJ1-3
CASSETGSRAFF	few	TRBV10-2	TRBJ1-1
CASSILGSGVQPQHF	NA	TRBV19	TRBJ1-5
CASSEEGIHSNSPLHF	NA	TRBV2	TRBJ1-6
CASSYGQGAYEQYF	NA	TRBV18	TRBJ2-7
CASTDNRVNSPLHF	NA	TRBV28	TRBJ1-6
CASSDGTGRATEAFF	NA	TRBV4-2	TRBJ1-1
CASSLGVTSGNTIYF	NA	TRBV5-1	TRBJ1-3
CASSFDRGRSGYTF	NA	TRBV7-2	TRBJ1-2
CASSSQGFGSHYGYTF	NA	TRBV5-4	TRBJ1-2
CASSKTGTGYFNTQYF	NA	TRBV27	TRBJ2-3
CASSPVPSGANVLTF	NA	TRBV18	TRBJ2-6
CASSVVGGNTEAFF	NA	TRBV9	TRBJ1-1
CASSLDMSTGELFF	NA	TRBV7-9	TRBJ2-2
CASSQAGNAGANVLTF	once	TRBV4-1	TRBJ2-6
CASSLAWGTEAFF	NA	TRBV7-7	TRBJ1-1
CSVNPAGEDTEAFF	NA	TRBV29-1	TRBJ1-1